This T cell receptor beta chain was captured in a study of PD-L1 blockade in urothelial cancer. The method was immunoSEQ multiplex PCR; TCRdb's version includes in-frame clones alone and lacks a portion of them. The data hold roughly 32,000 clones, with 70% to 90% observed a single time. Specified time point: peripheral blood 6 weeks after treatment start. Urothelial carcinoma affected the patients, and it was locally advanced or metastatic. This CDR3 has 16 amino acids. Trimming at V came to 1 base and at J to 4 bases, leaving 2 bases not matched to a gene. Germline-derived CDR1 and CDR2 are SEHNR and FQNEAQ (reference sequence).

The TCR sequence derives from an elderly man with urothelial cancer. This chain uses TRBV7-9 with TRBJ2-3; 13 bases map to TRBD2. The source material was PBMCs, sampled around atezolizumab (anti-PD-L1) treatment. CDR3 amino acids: CASSLGLAGGADTQYF. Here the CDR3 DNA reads TGTGCCAGCAGCTTAGGACTAGCGGGGGGTGCAGATACGCAGTATTTT. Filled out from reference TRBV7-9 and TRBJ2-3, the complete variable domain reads DTGVSQNPRHKITKRGQNVTFRCDPISEHNRLYWYRQTLGQGPEFLTYFQNEAQLEKSRLLSDRFSAERPKGSFSTLEIQRTEQGDSAMYLCASSLGLAGGADTQYFGPGTRLTVL.